This TCR beta chain was recovered during a study of control samples from healthy donors and cancer patients. The CDR3 totals 14 residues. CDR1 and CDR2 (germline): MDHEN, SYDVKM. V lost 9 bases to trimming and J lost 4 bases, with 15 bases between them. The assay was immunoSEQ multiplex PCR, and TCRdb's table has in-frame clones only and misses some. The sample consists of about 150,000 clones, about 91% of them appearing once. This chain links TRBV28 with TRBJ2-2, with a possible D match to TRBD2 (6 bases). Input material: blood. The receptor was derived from a man between 18 and 29 years old in good health. CDR3 coding DNA: TGTGCCAGTGACGGAAGCGGGCGCACCGGGGAGCTGTTTTTT. Protein product: CASDGSGRTGELFF.